Reported below is one TCR beta chain. Its antigen is not identified. Repertoires were generated with immunoSEQ multiplex PCR, while TCRdb's copy carries only in-frame clones and drops some. The table records fewer than 25,000 clones, approximately 84% of them present only once. This entry is derived from a study of OX40 agonist ivuxolimab in advanced cancers. Study details: With ivuxolimab, an agonistic anti-OX40 (CD134) antibody, patients were treated. Study observations and caveats: Researchers did not establish what antigens the expanded peripheral T cells target. CD8+ T cells showed, on average, more clonal expansion than CD4+ cells. There were also nonresponders showing low normalized T-cell clonal expansion.

V lost 2 bases and J 4 bases, leaving 11 bases between the germline ends. The CDR3 spans 14 residues. CDR1 is SGHRS, CDR2 YFSETQ, per germline. V is TRBV5-1 and J is TRBJ2-3; D perhaps matches TRBD2 (6 bases). The starting material was CD4+ or CD8+ T cells sorted from blood, obtained in a trial of the OX40 agonist ivuxolimab. The receptor was isolated from an adult with an advanced solid tumor such as melanoma, head and neck, liver or kidney cancer. The CDR3 DNA is TGCGCCAGCAGCTTAGAGGTAGCGGCAGATACGCAGTATTTT. Translation gives CASSLEVAADTQYF.